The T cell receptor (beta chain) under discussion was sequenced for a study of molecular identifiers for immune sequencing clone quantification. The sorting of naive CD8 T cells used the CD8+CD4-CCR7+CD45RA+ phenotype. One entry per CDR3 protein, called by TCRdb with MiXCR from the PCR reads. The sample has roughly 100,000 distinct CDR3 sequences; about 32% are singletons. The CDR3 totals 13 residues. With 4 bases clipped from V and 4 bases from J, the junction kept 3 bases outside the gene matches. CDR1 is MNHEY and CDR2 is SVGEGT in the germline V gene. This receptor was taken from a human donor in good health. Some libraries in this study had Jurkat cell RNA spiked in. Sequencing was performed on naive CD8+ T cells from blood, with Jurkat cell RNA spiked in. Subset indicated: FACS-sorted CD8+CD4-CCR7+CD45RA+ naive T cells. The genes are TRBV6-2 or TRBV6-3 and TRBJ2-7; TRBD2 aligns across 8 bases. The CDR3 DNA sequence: TGTGCCAGCAGTTTTCAGCGGGAGTACGAGCAGTACTTC. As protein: CASSFQREYEQYF.